The sequence of this T cell receptor (beta chain) was determined in a study of breast tumors, draining lymph nodes, adjacent tissues. Study results and limitations: Most tumor T cells seemingly derive from lymph node, then expand in tumor. Compared with lymph nodes, tumors were less diverse; compared with nontumor tissue, more. Luminal-like breast cancer showed significantly greater tumor-nontumor repertoire similarity than basal-like breast cancer did.

Samples came from axillary lymph nodes draining the breast cancer. TCRdb passed the multiplex PCR reads through MiXCR, listing each CDR3 protein once. The data hold about 130,000 distinct CDR3 sequences, with roughly 20% observed a single time. About this clonotype: Its antigen is currently unknown.

Per germline, CDR1 KGHSH and CDR2 LQKENI. The CDR3 is 16 amino acids. V was clipped by 3 bases and J by 2 bases; unmatched bases: 6. The specimen was axillary lymph node tissue. The TCR sequence derives from a female donor with breast cancer. Some clones in this sample may be carry-over from other donors' samples. The chain has TRBV18 and TRBJ1-5, with 8 positions matching TRBD1. CDR3: CASSPYEDRGNQPQHF. The CDR3 bases are TGTGCCAGCTCACCTTATGAGGACAGGGGCAATCAGCCCCAGCATTTT.